Given below is one T cell receptor (beta chain) in context. Clones were sequenced by immunoSEQ multiplex PCR, and TCRdb holds only the in-frame ones, with some missing. Of roughly 70,000 clones in the sample, 85% to 95% are singletons; the top ten hold more than 2.5%. The record originates from a study of control samples from healthy donors and cancer patients. Looked up from germline, CDR1 is SGHRS and CDR2 is YFSETQ. This CDR3 is built from 17 residues. The trim removed 7 bases at V and 5 bases at J, leaving 15 bases unmatched. The J gene is TRBJ2-1, the V gene TRBV5-1; 10 bases map to TRBD1. Sequenced: blood. This clonotype was obtained from a woman under 40 in good health. CDR3 nucleotides: TGCGCCAGCGAGAAGTTAGTAGCCGGGACAGGGGACAATGAGCAGTTCTTC. As protein: CASEKLVAGTGDNEQFF.